This T cell receptor (beta chain) emerged from a study of blood T cells in healthy people across ages (dated by TCRdb to between 2015 and 2017). In the study overall: In model experiments, template switching captured about one uniquely barcoded TCR beta cDNA molecule for every two T cells. The study measured age-related changes in TCR beta repertoire diversity using deep sequencing normalized with unique cDNA molecular identifiers. Donors were grouped into four age groups: young (average roughly 15 years), middle-aged (approximately 41), aged (over 55) and long-lived (approximately 81). To avoid experimental bias, donors of different ages were spread randomly across the sequencing lanes. Two additional independent replicas of 1 million unique cDNA reads from the same blood draw were analyzed for two donors (one aged 18 to 30 and one aged 80 or older). The research as a whole found: Because donor CMV infection status was unknown, age-related changes in expanded clonotypes were potentially confounded. The long-lived group showed more naive CD4+ T cells, fewer expanded clones and increased TCR diversity than the aged group, suggesting age selection. Estimates of total diversity based on one million sequenced T cells were regarded as lower bounds and as underestimates. Observed TCR beta diversity per million T cells fell roughly linearly with age, and a significant reduction was already apparent by age roughly 40. A strong correlation was found between observed TCR beta diversity and the percentage of naive T cells measured by flow cytometry. Because profiling used bulk unsorted PBMCs, naive and antigen-experienced compartments could not be compared conclusively.

Receptor libraries were prepared by 5' RACE. The sequencer listed for this sample is Illumina HiSeq 2500. The second PCR ran for roughly 6 to 11 cycles and used a J-beta primer mix along with a sample-barcoded 5' primer. A unique molecular identifier was introduced onto each TCR beta cDNA molecule by a template-switch 5' adaptor carrying 12 random nucleotides. At least 2.5 million CDR3-containing paired-end reads were obtained from each sample. First-strand cDNA synthesis was performed from all RNA using the Mint cDNA synthesis kit, with priming by a TRBC-specific oligonucleotide. Following uracil-DNA glycosylase treatment, all cDNA underwent a first 18-cycle PCR with the universal primers M1SS and BC2_uni_R. The study's own analysis went as follows. Each sample was normalized by randomly selecting 1 million high-quality reads, each carrying a distinct molecular identifier. Instead of being binned into consensus sequences, reads with shared molecular identifiers were discarded. CDR3 identification, clonotype clustering and error correction used MiTCR with a Q25 quality threshold and the strictest error-elimination algorithm. A nonparametric unseen species model using Euler transformation provided a lower-bound estimate of total TCR beta diversity. The raw public data were reprocessed by TCRdb itself: fastp quality trimming at Q25, MiXCR clonotype calling, in-frame beta chains only. Rows matching on CDR3 protein sequence are summarized as one entry with the most common DNA and genes. These V and J calls rely on TCRdb rather than the paper's analysis. The table for this sample lists 1.5 million to 2 million distinct CDR3 sequences; around 36% of them were counted only once. Approximately 11% of the sample belongs to the ten largest clones.

The approximately 41 donors, aged about 6 to 95 years, were systemically healthy Caucasian individuals from Russia. Around 10 milliliters of peripheral blood were collected from each donor into EDTA-treated Vacutainer tubes. Ficoll-Paque density-gradient centrifugation was used to isolate PBMCs, with at least 7 million per sample. Total RNA was extracted from PBMCs with Trizol reagent, with at least 6 micrograms obtained per sample. The percentages of naive CD45RAhigh/CD27high T cells were determined by flow cytometry on a PBMC aliquot from every donor. This clonotype was seen only a few times. Its recognized antigen is unknown. One base away there is no much larger clone; base qualities are not given. Sequencing was carried out using blood. The TCR originated in a woman aged 25-40 years in good health.

For the CDR3, the sequence is CASSEFVSGETQYF. The nucleotide sequence reads as follows: TGTGCCAGCAGTGAATTTGTATCGGGGGAGACCCAGTACTTC. The rearrangement joined TRBV25-1 to TRBJ2-5; a weak D assignment points to TRBD2 (5 bases agree). The germline V gene sets CDR1 to MGHDK and CDR2 to SYGVNS. CDR3 length: 14 amino acids, cysteine to phenylalanine. Just the 42-base CDR3 DNA is kept, in frame starting at base 1. V lost 1 base and J lost 5 bases; the stretch between them is 11 bases long.